The 27 T cell receptor beta chains below all came from one sample that was sequenced in a study of T cell changes during pregnancy in multiple sclerosis. The data were produced by immunoSEQ multiplex PCR, yet TCRdb's version contains in-frame clones alone and is incomplete. The sample includes around 29,000 clones, more than 75% of them seen just once. Specimen: CD8+ T cells from peripheral blood mononuclear cells, collected after pregnancy. Receptors originate from a female donor with multiple sclerosis, enrolled in a pregnancy study.

This clone was recorded once. This chain connects TRBV9 to TRBJ2-2; 8 bases are a match to TRBD1. Germline CDR1 and CDR2: SGDLS and YYNGEE. This CDR3 spans 15 amino acids. Trimming cost V 3 bases and J 3 bases; bases outside gene matches: 4. CDR3 residues: CASSARGRDTGELFF. CDR3 bases: TGTGCCAGCAGCGCCAGGGGGCGCGACACCGGGGAGCTGTTTTTT. Based on the CDR3 plus reference TRBV9 and TRBJ2-2, the full variable domain is DSGVTQTPKHLITATGQRVTLRCSPRSGDLSVYWYQQSLDQGLQFLIQYYNGEERAKGNILERFSAQQFPDLHSELNLSSLELGDSALYFCASSARGRDTGELFFGEGSRLTVL.

The gene calls are TRBV27 and TRBJ2-1, with 10 bases matching TRBD1. Unmatched junction bases numbered 5, after V lost 6 bases and J lost 3 bases. The CDR3 contains 15 residues. CDR1 is MNHEY and CDR2 is SMNVEV in the germline V gene (reference sequence). The CDR3 DNA reads TGTGCCAGCAGCGCCGGGACAGGGGACTACAATGAGCAGTTCTTC. This encodes CASSAGTGDYNEQFF.

The rearrangement uses TRBV27 and TRBJ2-7; D gene uncertain. The ends were cut back, 1 base at V and 0 bases at J, with 19 bases in the middle. This CDR3 contains 18 residues. CDR1 and CDR2 from the germline V gene are MNHEY and SMNVEV (reference sequence). The DNA for the CDR3 is TGTGCCAGCAGTTTATTAGGTCTCTGTAGCTTTAGCTCCTACGAGCAGTACTTC. It yields the protein CASSLLGLCSFSSYEQYF.

The J gene is TRBJ2-3, the V gene TRBV4-2; D unclear. Between the trimmed V and J ends, which lost 0 bases and 5 bases, there was a span of 6 bases. The germline gives CDR1 LGHNA, CDR2 YNFKEQ. CDR3 length: 13 residues. CDR3 loop: CASSQDLEDTQYF. CDR3 bases: TGTGCCAGCAGCCAAGATCTAGAAGATACGCAGTATTTT.

The chain links TRBV5-1 to TRBJ1-2; a weak D match, TRBD1 (5 bases). The CDR3 contains 14 residues. Germline CDR1 is SGHRS and CDR2 is YFSETQ. V dropped 0 bases and J dropped 4 bases, with 10 bases sitting between them. The chain's CDR3 is CASSLAGPSYGYTF. The CDR3, as DNA: TGCGCCAGCAGCTTGGCAGGGCCCTCCTATGGCTACACCTTC.

The genes are TRBV19 and TRBJ1-2, with no clear D. Trimming removed 5 bases at V and 1 base at J, with 20 bases between. Germline values: CDR1 LNHDA, CDR2 SQIVND (reference sequence). The CDR3 has 17 residues. The CDR3 DNA follows: TGTGCCAGTAGTTCAAGATTTACGAGGGAGGATAACTATGGCTACACCTTC. Amino acids: CASSSRFTREDNYGYTF. The entire variable domain, with the rest obtained from reference TRBV19 and TRBJ1-2, is as follows: DGGITQSPKYLFRKEGQNVTLSCEQNLNHDAMYWYRQDPGQGLRLIYYSQIVNDFQKGDIAEGYSVSREKKESFPLTVTSAQKNPTAFYLCASSSRFTREDNYGYTFGSGTRLTVV.

The chain is built from TRBV11-2 and TRBJ2-2; D might be TRBD1 (6 bases). Deletions cut 4 bases from V and 6 bases from J, with 21 bases between. The CDR3 loop spans 17 amino acids. In germline, CDR1 is SGHAT, CDR2 FQNNGV. CDR3 sequence (DNA): TGTGCCAGCAGCTCCGTGAGAACAGGGAAACACCCCGGGGAGCTGTTTTTT. It yields the protein CASSSVRTGKHPGELFF.

The chain recombines TRBV15 with TRBJ1-6, with 8 bases fitting TRBD1. Germline V gives CDR1 LNHNV, CDR2 YYDKDF (reference sequence). V shed 8 bases, J shed 9 bases, and the junction held 9 bases outside the gene matches. This CDR3 comprises 14 residues. The CDR3 is CATSPGQDSSPLHF. In nucleotides, the CDR3 is TGTGCCACCTCCCCGGGACAGGATAGTTCACCCCTCCACTTT.

The chain couples TRBV2 to TRBJ2-7, with TRBD1 identical over 10 bases. Trimming took 6 bases from V and 5 from J; bases not matched to a gene: 7. The CDR3 covers 14 residues. In germline, CDR1 is SNHLY, CDR2 FYNNEI. CDR3 sequence reads: CASSLRDRGNEQYF. The DNA for the CDR3 is TGTGCCAGCAGCCTCCGGGACAGGGGCAACGAGCAGTACTTC.

The rearrangement links TRBV7-3 to TRBJ2-7; D may be TRBD1 (5 bases). Trimming took off 5 bases at V and 0 bases at J, with 8 bases between the two ends. CDR1 SGHTA and CDR2 FQGTGA come from the germline V gene. This CDR3 is 13 amino acids long. The CDR3 region has the DNA TGTGCCAGCAGCCCCGACAGCTCCTACGAGCAGTACTTC. This gives the protein CASSPDSSYEQYF.

The chain joins TRBV6-5 to TRBJ2-1, with a tentative D call TRBD2 (5 bases). V lost 0 bases, J lost 10 bases, and 10 bases lay in between. This CDR3 is 13 amino acids long. The germline CDR1 and CDR2 sequences are MNHEY and SVGAGI. The CDR3 sequence is CASSYSRGLEQFF. The CDR3 DNA is TGTGCCAGCAGTTACTCGAGAGGGCTGGAGCAGTTCTTC.

The chain is built from TRBV5-5 and TRBJ2-7; 7 positions agree with TRBD2. Germline trimming cut 3 bases from V and 2 bases from J; bases unmatched to any gene: 5. Looked up from germline, CDR1 is SGHKS and CDR2 is YYEKEE (reference sequence). The CDR3 sequence is 14 residues long. The CDR3 region is CASSYLGTTYEQYF. The CDR3 DNA reads TGTGCCAGCAGCTACCTTGGGACTACCTACGAGCAGTACTTC.

The V call is TRBV28, the J call TRBJ2-7, with TRBD1 as a possible D gene (5 bases). The CDR3 consists of 15 residues. Germline CDR1 MDHEN, CDR2 SYDVKM. V lost 6 bases and J lost 2, with 17 bases in between. CDR3 residues: CASSPWGDRAYEQYF. The CDR3 nucleotides are TGTGCCAGCAGCCCCTGGGGCGACAGAGCCTACGAGCAGTACTTC.

The chain links TRBV5-4 to TRBJ2-7, with 13 bases matching TRBD2. With V trimmed by 5 bases and J by 4 bases, 6 bases remained unmatched. The CDR3 totals 15 residues. Germline loops: CDR1 SGHNT, CDR2 YYREEE (reference sequence). CDR3 sequence reads: CASSSRTSGGYEQYF. Here the CDR3 DNA reads TGTGCCAGCAGTTCTAGGACTAGCGGGGGTTACGAGCAGTACTTC.

J is TRBJ1-5 and V is TRBV4-3, with a weak D call TRBD1 (5 bases). The V and J ends lost 1 base and 4 bases respectively, with 11 bases between them. This CDR3 is built from 15 residues. Germline values: CDR1 LGHNA, CDR2 YSLEER. CDR3 nucleotide sequence: TGCGCCAGCAGCCAAGTGTACGGGGGAAATCAGCCCCAGCATTTT. It is translated as CASSQVYGGNQPQHF.

The V gene is TRBV15, the J gene TRBJ2-1; D perhaps matches TRBD2 (5 bases). The length of the CDR3 is 11 residues. The V end was cut by 5 bases, the J end by 9 bases, with 8 bases between. Germline lookup yields CDR1 LNHNV and CDR2 YYDKDF (reference sequence). The CDR3 region is CATSGEGEQFF. CDR3 nucleotides: TGTGCCACCAGCGGCGAGGGTGAGCAGTTCTTC.

This clone was picked up a small number of times. The chain links TRBV27 to TRBJ2-3, with a weak D call TRBD1 (5 bases). Trimming stripped 7 bases from V and 6 bases from J, with 14 bases between. Germline CDR1 and CDR2: MNHEY and SMNVEV (reference sequence). The CDR3 totals 13 residues. CDR3 sequence: CASTMTEHDTQYF. CDR3 bases: TGTGCCAGCACAATGACAGAACACGATACGCAGTATTTT.

The chain employs TRBV6-4 and TRBJ2-5, with TRBD2 as a possible D gene (7 bases). The V gene lost 6 bases and the J gene lost 3 bases, with 11 bases spanning the gap. Germline V lookup: CDR1 MRHNA, CDR2 SNTAGT. This CDR3 contains 13 residues. CDR3 loop: CASSAGAEETQYF. In DNA, the CDR3 is TGTGCCAGCAGCGCGGGGGCCGAAGAGACCCAGTACTTC.

The CDR3 spells CASSFAGGYYGYTF. In DNA form, the CDR3 reads TGTGCCAGCAGTTTTGCAGGGGGGTACTATGGCTACACCTTC. The rearrangement uses TRBV28 and TRBJ1-2, with TRBD1 identical over 7 bases. Germline trimming cut 3 bases from V and 3 bases from J; bases unmatched to any gene: 4. This CDR3 has 14 residues. From germline, CDR1 is MDHEN and CDR2 SYDVKM.

The V gene is TRBV5-6, the J gene TRBJ2-5, with TRBD2 as a possible D gene (5 bases). The CDR3 sequence is 15 residues long. Germline V CDR1 and CDR2: SGHDT, YYEEEE. Trimming removed 1 base from V and 5 bases from J, with 15 bases in between. DNA for the CDR3: TGTGCCAGCAGCTTGTCGAGGGATAAGTGGGAGACCCAGTACTTC. Protein: CASSLSRDKWETQYF. Looking up the rest from reference TRBV5-6 and TRBJ2-5 gives the full variable domain: DAGVTQSPTHLIKTRGQQVTLRCSPKSGHDTVSWYQQALGQGPQFIFQYYEEEERQRGNFPDRFSGHQFPNYSSELNVNALLLGDSALYLCASSLSRDKWETQYFGPGTRLLVL.

The gene calls are TRBV9 and TRBJ1-1; D gene ambiguous. This CDR3 is built from 15 residues. The V gene's germline CDR1 is SGDLS and CDR2 YYNGEE. Trimming cost V 3 bases and J 0 bases, with 12 bases left between them. CDR3 amino acids: CASSAAMTLNTEAFF. CDR3 in DNA: TGTGCCAGCAGCGCCGCCATGACTTTGAACACTGAAGCTTTCTTT.

The CDR3 nucleotides are TGTGCCAGCAGCGTAGATACTATTTCGAACACCGGGGAGCTGTTTTTT. Its translation: CASSVDTISNTGELFF. V gene TRBV9 combines with J gene TRBJ2-2; no reliable D call. Between the trimmed V and J ends, which lost 0 bases and 0 bases, there was a span of 9 bases. The CDR3 spans 16 residues. Germline V gene lookup returns CDR1 SGDLS and CDR2 YYNGEE.

This clone was recorded a few times. The chain couples TRBV27 to TRBJ2-1; D is possibly TRBD2 (6 bases). Germline lookup yields CDR1 MNHEY and CDR2 SMNVEV (reference sequence). The V and J ends lost 3 bases and 4 bases respectively, with 16 bases between them. CDR3 length equals 16 residues. The CDR3 is CASSLDLGTSYNEQFF. The CDR3 DNA follows: TGTGCCAGCAGTTTGGATTTGGGGACTTCTTACAATGAGCAGTTCTTC.

This clone was counted between two and nine times. The chain couples TRBV4-1 to TRBJ2-1; 7 nucleotides align to TRBD2. The CDR3 covers 16 residues. J lost 4 bases, V lost 4 bases, and 10 bases had no gene match. Germline V gives CDR1 MGHRA, CDR2 YSYEKL. CDR3 coding DNA: TGCGCCAGCAGCCCCACAGTGGCGGGGGAATACAATGAGCAGTTCTTC. It specifies CASSPTVAGEYNEQFF.

This clone showed up just once. This chain links TRBV27 with TRBJ2-5, with TRBD1 identical over 8 bases. Germline V lookup: CDR1 MNHEY, CDR2 SMNVEV (reference sequence). Trimming took 6 bases from V and 3 from J; bases not matched to a gene: 3. The CDR3 sequence is 13 residues long. In nucleotides, the CDR3 is TGTGCCAGCAGCCCGACAGGGGAAGAGACCCAGTACTTC. The encoded protein is CASSPTGEETQYF.

The V gene is TRBV4-2, the J gene TRBJ2-5; D may be TRBD1 (7 bases). Deletions cut 0 bases from V and 9 bases from J, with 20 bases between. CDR1 is LGHNA and CDR2 is YNFKEQ in the germline V gene. The CDR3 consists of 16 residues. This CDR3 reads CASSQEGPGGPRPQYF. CDR3 DNA sequence: TGTGCCAGCAGCCAAGAGGGGCCAGGGGGGCCCAGGCCCCAGTACTTC.

The chain recombines TRBV6-5 with TRBJ1-1; weak D call: TRBD1 (6 bases). The CDR3 length is 15 residues. Trimming took off 2 bases at V and 2 bases at J, with 12 bases between the two ends. The germline CDR1 and CDR2 sequences are MNHEY and SVGAGI. The CDR3 region is CASSYRGGGNTEAFF. DNA for the CDR3: TGTGCCAGCAGTTACAGGGGGGGAGGTAACACTGAAGCTTTCTTT.